This entry lists 27 T cell receptor beta chains sequenced from one sample in a study of T cells in Graves' hyperthyroidism and ophthalmopathy. Template material for amplifying TCR beta CDR3 regions consisted of RNA transcripts. A first-round RT-PCR of the TCR CDR3 used the HTBI primer set. TCRdb redid the calling of the multiplex PCR reads with MiXCR, one entry per CDR3 protein. The table includes approximately 630,000 distinct CDR3 sequences, roughly 17% detected once. The sequenced material came from blood. The receptors shown here come from a woman in her thirties with Graves' hyperthyroidism.

This clonotype has a handful of counts. The V call is TRBV7-3, the J call TRBJ1-1; D is unclear. Trimming took 8 bases from V and 1 from J, leaving 8 bases between them. The CDR3 runs 12 residues. CDR1 SGHTA and CDR2 FQGTGA come from the germline V gene. Here the CDR3 DNA reads TGTGCCAGCGGCCAGCCGAACACTGAAGCTTTCTTT. Its translation is CASGQPNTEAFF.

This clonotype was observed once. V is TRBV6-2 or TRBV6-3 and J is TRBJ2-7; the match to TRBD1 covers 10 bases. Germline CDR1 MNHEY, CDR2 SVGEGT. The CDR3 totals 15 residues. With V trimmed by 6 bases and J by 6 bases, 11 bases remained unmatched. CDR3 residues: CASSPLDRGLSEQYF. For the CDR3, the DNA is TGTGCCAGCAGCCCTCTCGACAGGGGGCTAAGCGAGCAGTACTTC.

Ten or more counts support this clonotype. The genes are TRBV5-1 and TRBJ1-6, with a weak D call TRBD1 (6 bases). The CDR3 totals 14 residues. CDR1 and CDR2 from the germline V gene are SGHRS and YFSETQ. V was pared by 4 bases and J by 6 bases, with 11 bases between. The CDR3: CASSLQGGNSPLHF. CDR3 DNA sequence: TGCGCCAGCAGCCTACAGGGAGGTAATTCACCCCTCCACTTT.

This clonotype was counted ten times or more. The V call is TRBV7-2, the J call TRBJ2-7; D may match TRBD1 or TRBD2 (6 bases each). This CDR3 is 18 amino acids long. With 1 base removed from V and 4 bases from J, the gap between germline ends came to 23 bases. Germline-derived CDR1 and CDR2 are SGHTA and FQGNSA. The CDR3 DNA sequence: TGTGCCAGCAGCTTAGATGGGACCAGCAGGGGAGGCGGGTACGAGCAGTACTTC. Translation gives CASSLDGTSRGGGYEQYF.

This clonotype has just a few counts. The rearrangement joins TRBV28 to TRBJ2-3; D call uncertain. CDR3 size: 12 residues. Trimming took 4 bases from V and 2 from J, leaving 4 bases between them. The germline gives CDR1 MDHEN, CDR2 SYDVKM. CDR3 region: CASSSVTDTQYF. The DNA for the CDR3 is TGTGCCAGCAGTTCAGTCACAGATACGCAGTATTTT.

This clonotype was observed at least ten times. The genes are TRBV11-3 and TRBJ2-1, with D unclear. Germline V lookup: CDR1 SGHNT, CDR2 YENEEA. The V end lost 1 base, the J end lost 9 bases, and 7 bases lay between the germline ends. The CDR3 has 12 residues. Here the CDR3 DNA reads TGTGCCAGCAGCTTAGGGTATGGTGAGCAGTTCTTC. This encodes CASSLGYGEQFF.

This clonotype was observed many times. This sequence joins TRBV7-2 and TRBJ2-3, with unresolved D. CDR1 is SGHTA and CDR2 is FQGNSA in the germline V gene. The CDR3 totals 14 residues. Trimming removed 1 base at V and 4 bases at J, with 9 bases between. The CDR3 sequence: CASSLGLDPDTQYF. The CDR3 DNA reads TGTGCCAGCAGCTTAGGCCTAGACCCAGATACGCAGTATTTT. Filled out from reference TRBV7-2 and TRBJ2-3, the complete variable domain reads GAGVSQSPSNKVTEKGKDVELRCDPISGHTALYWYRQSLGQGLEFLIYFQGNSAPDKSGLPSDRFSAERTGGSVSTLTIQRTQQEDSAVYLCASSLGLDPDTQYFGPGTRLTVL.

This clonotype was seen more than once but under ten times. The V and J genes are TRBV28 and TRBJ1-1, with TRBD1 matching 9 bases. The junction had 9 bases not matched to a gene; V was cut back by 7 bases and J by 3 bases. The CDR3 is 15 amino acids. From germline, CDR1 is MDHEN and CDR2 SYDVKM. As DNA, the CDR3 is TGTGCCAGCAATCCACAGGGGGCGAGTTACACTGAAGCTTTCTTT. It translates to CASNPQGASYTEAFF.

This clonotype was detected many times. The chain is built from TRBV6-1 and TRBJ2-5; D is undetermined. The germline V and J ends were trimmed by 5 bases and 8 bases, with 18 bases remaining between them. The CDR3 spans 14 residues. Germline CDR1 MNHNS, CDR2 SASEGT. CDR3 loop: CASSPTAPGLTQYF. CDR3 nucleotides: TGTGCCAGCAGTCCGACCGCCCCGGGCTTAACCCAGTACTTC.

This clonotype came up many times. This rearrangement joins TRBV28 to TRBJ2-5, with 8 bases fitting TRBD2. The CDR3 covers 15 residues. Germline lookup yields CDR1 MDHEN and CDR2 SYDVKM. Germline trimming cut 5 bases from V and 4 bases from J; bases unmatched to any gene: 9. CDR3 sequence: CASSPPGGVVETQYF. DNA for the CDR3: TGTGCCAGCAGTCCCCCGGGAGGGGTAGTAGAGACCCAGTACTTC.

This clonotype was observed a few times. The rearrangement links TRBV30 to TRBJ1-6; D uncertain. The germline V and J ends were trimmed by 1 base and 9 bases, with 13 bases remaining between them. The CDR3 runs 14 residues. The germline V gene encodes CDR1 GTSNPN and CDR2 SVGIG (reference sequence). Here the CDR3 DNA reads TGTGCCTGGAGTGGGTTAGAGTCTACTTCACCCCTCCACTTT. Protein product: CAWSGLESTSPLHF.

The chain couples TRBV20-1 to TRBJ1-1; D remains unclear. CDR3 length: 13 residues. V lost 5 bases to trimming and J lost 4 bases, with 14 bases between them. Per germline, CDR1 DFQATT and CDR2 SNEGSKA (reference sequence). CDR3 in amino acids: CSALTDQPTEAFF. In DNA form, the CDR3 reads TGCAGTGCTCTAACGGACCAGCCCACTGAAGCTTTCTTT.

At least ten counts were recorded for this clonotype. The chain is built from TRBV6-1 and TRBJ1-1; D may be TRBD1 (5 bases). CDR3 size: 15 residues. CDR1 and CDR2 from the germline V gene are MNHNS and SASEGT. Trimming took 3 bases from V and 0 from J, leaving 11 bases between them. CDR3 nucleotide sequence: TGTGCCAGCAGTGAGTCGACAGTCTTGAACACTGAAGCTTTCTTT. It is translated as CASSESTVLNTEAFF.

This clonotype was observed at least ten times. The chain joins TRBV20-1 to TRBJ2-7; D remains ambiguous. The V end lost 1 base, the J end lost 2 bases, and 6 bases lay between the germline ends. Germline values: CDR1 DFQATT, CDR2 SNEGSKA (reference sequence). This CDR3 has 12 residues. The CDR3, as DNA: TGCAGTGCTAGAGGGGCAGCCTACGAGCAGTACTTC. Protein: CSARGAAYEQYF.

Ten or more counts support this clonotype. The V call is TRBV20-1, the J call TRBJ2-1; 8 nucleotides agree with TRBD2. Germline V gene data show CDR1 as DFQATT and CDR2 as SNEGSKA (reference sequence). This CDR3 comprises 15 residues. After removal of 0 bases from V and 5 bases from J, the junction contained 6 bases not matched to a gene. CDR3 protein: CSAREREVRNNEQFF. CDR3 sequence (DNA): TGCAGTGCTAGAGAGCGGGAGGTCCGCAACAATGAGCAGTTCTTC.

This clonotype was recorded many times. The genes are TRBV3-1 and TRBJ1-5; D is unresolved. CDR1 LGHDT and CDR2 YNNKEL come from the germline V gene (reference sequence). This CDR3 is 13 amino acids long. The V gene lost 1 base and the J gene lost 6 bases, with 7 bases spanning the gap. The CDR3 spells CASSQGVAQPQHF. The CDR3 region has the DNA TGTGCCAGCAGCCAAGGGGTGGCTCAGCCCCAGCATTTT.

This clonotype was observed many times. The rearrangement joins TRBV7-2 to TRBJ1-1; the match to TRBD1 covers 7 bases. CDR1 is SGHTA, CDR2 FQGNSA, per germline. CDR3 length: 20 residues. With 3 bases clipped from V and 1 base from J, the junction kept 20 bases outside the gene matches. The CDR3 protein is CASSFGVRTGLIVGNTEAFF. DNA of the CDR3: TGTGCCAGCAGCTTTGGGGTACGGACAGGTTTAATAGTTGGGAACACTGAAGCTTTCTTT.

On this clonotype: With a much larger clone just one base away, this may be a read error. The chain combines TRBV11-2 with TRBJ2-1, with D uncertain. Trimming took 4 bases from V and 0 from J, leaving 16 bases between them. Germline V gives CDR1 SGHAT, CDR2 FQNNGV. The CDR3 is made up of 17 amino acids. The CDR3 region has the DNA TGTGCCAGCAGCTCGAATCATTTCTCCATCTCCTACAATGAGCAGTTCTTC. This encodes CASSSNHFSISYNEQFF.

Concerning this clonotype: This clone may be a read error of a much larger clone one base away. The chain combines TRBV7-3 with TRBJ2-5, with D tentatively TRBD1 or TRBD2 (6 bases each). In germline, CDR1 is SGHTA, CDR2 FQGTGA. This CDR3 is 16 amino acids long. The CDR3 protein is CASSLGGRGRAESQYF. The DNA for the CDR3 is TGTGCCAGCAGCCTAGGGGGACGGGGGCGAGCGGAGAGCCAGTACTTC.

The CDR3 protein is CASSHGTGGSGANVLTF. DNA for the CDR3: TGTGCCAGCAGCCACGGGACAGGGGGCTCTGGGGCCAACGTCCTGACTTTC. V and J are TRBV3-1 and TRBJ2-6; 11 bases line up with TRBD1. Per the germline V gene, CDR1 is LGHDT and CDR2 is YNNKEL (reference sequence). The CDR3 spans 17 residues. Trimming at V came to 3 bases and at J to 0 bases, leaving 1 base not matched to a gene.

This clonotype was observed many times. The CDR3 is CATSDSRQGAGSPLHF. The CDR3 DNA is TGTGCCACCAGTGATTCCAGACAGGGGGCAGGTTCACCCCTCCACTTT. V is TRBV24-1 and J is TRBJ1-6; 10 bases line up with TRBD1. The ends lost 2 bases at V and 9 bases at J; junction bases unmatched: 6. The CDR3 sequence is 16 residues long. From germline, CDR1 is KGHDR and CDR2 SFDVKD.

This clonotype was recorded many times. This chain joins TRBV10-3 and TRBJ2-3; TRBD2 matches 10 bases. Per the germline V gene, CDR1 is ENHRY and CDR2 is SYGVKD. This CDR3 has 15 amino acids. V gave up 3 bases and J gave up 2 bases; unmatched junction bases: 2. The CDR3 loop is CAISEAGGITDTQYF. DNA for the CDR3: TGTGCCATCAGTGAAGCGGGAGGGATCACAGATACGCAGTATTTT.

This rearrangement joins TRBV7-2 to TRBJ2-7; 11 bases are shared with TRBD2. The V gene's germline CDR1 is SGHTA and CDR2 FQGNSA. V lost 5 bases, J lost 3 bases, and 3 bases stayed unmatched. This CDR3 spans 14 amino acids. CDR3 region: CASSKLAGDYEQYF. CDR3 in DNA: TGTGCCAGCAGCAAACTAGCGGGAGACTACGAGCAGTACTTC.

Only a few counts were recorded for this clonotype. The V and J genes are TRBV19 and TRBJ2-7; D may be TRBD1 or TRBD2 (5 bases each). The CDR3 is made up of 16 amino acids. Germline lookup yields CDR1 LNHDA and CDR2 SQIVND (reference sequence). V lost 4 bases and J lost 3, with 19 bases in between. CDR3 sequence (DNA): TGTGCCAGTAGTACAACCCGGCAGGGACCTAGCTACGAGCAGTACTTC. It codes for CASSTTRQGPSYEQYF.

There are many counts of this clonotype. The chain employs TRBV28 and TRBJ2-3; D is undetermined. Germline V gene data show CDR1 as MDHEN and CDR2 as SYDVKM. CDR3 length equals 15 residues. V lost 5 bases and J 2 bases, leaving 14 bases between the germline ends. This chain's CDR3 is CASSSLGYATDTQYF. In DNA, the CDR3 is TGTGCCAGCAGTAGCCTGGGATATGCCACAGATACGCAGTATTTT. The complete variable domain, with remaining parts taken from reference TRBV28 and TRBJ2-3, reads DVKVTQSSRYLVKRTGEKVFLECVQDMDHENMFWYRQDPGLGLRLIYFSYDVKMKEKGDIPEGYSVSREKKERFSLILESASTNQTSMYLCASSSLGYATDTQYFGPGTRLTVL.

This clonotype was seen at least ten times. CDR3: CASSLSYRDSNEQFF. Written as DNA, the CDR3 is TGTGCCAGCAGCTTATCTTACCGGGACTCCAATGAGCAGTTCTTC. V is TRBV7-9 and J is TRBJ2-1, with D possibly matching TRBD2 (6 bases). Trimming stripped 2 bases from V and 6 bases from J, with 14 bases between. Germline assignment: CDR1 SEHNR and CDR2 FQNEAQ (reference sequence). CDR3 length equals 15 residues.

This clonotype appeared many times. The V call is TRBV5-1, the J call TRBJ1-1; no clear D gene. V was pared by 0 bases and J by 4 bases, with 10 bases between. Germline V gene lookup returns CDR1 SGHRS and CDR2 YFSETQ. This CDR3 spans 14 amino acids. The CDR3 loop reads CASSLAATSTEAFF. CDR3 DNA: TGCGCCAGCAGCTTGGCGGCCACCAGCACTGAAGCTTTCTTT.